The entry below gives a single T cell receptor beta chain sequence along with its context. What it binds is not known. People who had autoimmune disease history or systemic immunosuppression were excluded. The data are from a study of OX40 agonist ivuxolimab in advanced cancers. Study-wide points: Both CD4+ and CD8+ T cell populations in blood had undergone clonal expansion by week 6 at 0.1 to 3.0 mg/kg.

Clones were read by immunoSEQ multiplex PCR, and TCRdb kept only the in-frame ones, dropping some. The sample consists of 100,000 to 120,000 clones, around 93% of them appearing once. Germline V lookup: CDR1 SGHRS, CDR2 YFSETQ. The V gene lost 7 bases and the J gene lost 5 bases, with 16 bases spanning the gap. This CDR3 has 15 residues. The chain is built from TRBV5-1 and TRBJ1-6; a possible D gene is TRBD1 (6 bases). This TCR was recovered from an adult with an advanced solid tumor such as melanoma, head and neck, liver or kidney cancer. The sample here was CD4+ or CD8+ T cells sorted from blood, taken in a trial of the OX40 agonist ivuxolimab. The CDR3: CASGPGGANNSPLHF. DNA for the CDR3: TGCGCCAGCGGCCCCGGGGGGGCCAATAATTCACCCCTCCACTTT.